The 17 T cell receptor beta chains presented below share a single source sample, sequenced in a study of blood T cell repertoires in COVID-19. The protocol was immunoSEQ multiplex PCR, while the TCRdb copy is restricted to in-frame clones and leaves out a portion. The sample records roughly 80,000 clones, 80% being singletons. Source material: peripheral blood. Receptors were obtained from a man between 60 and 70 years old with active or convalescent COVID-19.

CDR3 coding DNA: TGTGCCTGGAGTGTAATTTTTGGGGCTGGGGAGACCCAGTACTTC. It specifies CAWSVIFGAGETQYF. The chain is built from TRBV30 and TRBJ2-5; possibly TRBD1 for D (5 bases). The V end lost 0 bases, the J end lost 5 bases, and 16 bases lay between the germline ends. The CDR3 totals 15 residues. Looked up from germline, CDR1 is GTSNPN and CDR2 is SVGIG (reference sequence).

J is TRBJ1-4 and V is TRBV7-9; perhaps TRBD1 as D (6 bases). Germline loops: CDR1 SEHNR, CDR2 FQNEAQ (reference sequence). The V end lost 1 base, the J end lost 7 bases, and 10 bases lay between the germline ends. This CDR3 comprises 14 residues. The CDR3 reads CASSLVGAGEKLFF. In DNA form, the CDR3 reads TGTGCCAGCAGCTTAGTGGGGGCCGGTGAAAAACTGTTTTTT.

The rearrangement uses TRBV7-8 and TRBJ2-2; 10 nucleotides align to TRBD2. Trimming cost V 5 bases and J 6 bases; bases outside gene matches: 12. This CDR3 has 17 amino acids. CDR1 and CDR2 (germline): SGHVS, FQNEAQ. CDR3 DNA sequence: TGTGCCAGCAGCCTTACTAGCGGGGCCATAAGCGCCGGGGAGCTGTTTTTT. Protein sequence: CASSLTSGAISAGELFF.

The V gene is TRBV24-1, the J gene TRBJ2-3; D might be TRBD2 (7 bases). Germline V gives CDR1 KGHDR, CDR2 SFDVKD. The V end lost 9 bases, the J end lost 4 bases, and 19 bases lay between the germline ends. CDR3 length equals 15 residues. The CDR3 sequence is CATQRGGNGADTQYF. The CDR3 DNA reads as TGTGCCACCCAAAGGGGGGGCAATGGGGCAGATACGCAGTATTTT.

The chain couples TRBV4-1 to TRBJ1-1; possibly TRBD1 for D (5 bases). Trimming removed 0 bases from V and 6 bases from J, with 14 bases in between. Germline lookup yields CDR1 MGHRA and CDR2 YSYEKL. The CDR3 has 15 residues. The DNA of the CDR3 is TGCGCCAGCAGCCAAGAGTGGAGGGGAGGGTCTGAAGCTTTCTTT. It is translated as CASSQEWRGGSEAFF.

This chain uses TRBV18 with TRBJ1-2; TRBD1 matches at 9 bases. Germline CDR1 is KGHSH and CDR2 is LQKENI. Germline trimming cut 3 bases from V and 6 bases from J; bases unmatched to any gene: 14. The CDR3 runs to 17 residues. CDR3 DNA: TGTGCCAGCTCACCGAACCCTTTAGGGACAGGGTCCGATGGCTACACCTTC. It specifies CASSPNPLGTGSDGYTF. Drawing the rest from reference TRBV18 and TRBJ1-2, the complete variable domain is NAGVMQNPRHLVRRRGQEARLRCSPMKGHSHVYWYRQLPEEGLKFMVYLQKENIIDESGMPKERFSAEFPKEGPSILRIQQVVRGDSAAYFCASSPNPLGTGSDGYTFGSGTRLTVV.

This clone has a single count. This rearrangement joins TRBV6-5 to TRBJ2-7; 10 bases align to TRBD1. CDR3 length: 15 residues. V was clipped by 0 bases and J by 1 base; unmatched bases: 0. Germline lookup yields CDR1 MNHEY and CDR2 SVGAGI. The CDR3 spells CASSYSGQGSYEQYF. Written as DNA, the CDR3 is TGTGCCAGCAGTTACTCGGGACAGGGGTCCTACGAGCAGTACTTC.

The chain couples TRBV7-8 to TRBJ2-3, with TRBD1 identical over 9 bases. The CDR3 totals 18 residues. Trimming cost V 2 bases and J 1 base; bases outside gene matches: 10. The germline V gene encodes CDR1 SGHVS and CDR2 FQNEAQ. The CDR3 is CASSLRAFTGGGTDTQYF. The CDR3 DNA is TGTGCCAGCAGCTTAAGAGCCTTCACAGGGGGCGGCACAGATACGCAGTATTTT.

The table lists this clone with many counts. The chain recombines TRBV7-2 with TRBJ1-3; possibly TRBD1 for D (6 bases). V lost 3 bases and J lost 4, with 16 bases in between. CDR1 SGHTA and CDR2 FQGNSA come from the germline V gene. This CDR3 spans 16 amino acids. CDR3 region: CASSLGPQGYGNTIYF. The DNA of the CDR3 is TGTGCCAGCAGCTTGGGTCCACAGGGATACGGAAACACCATATATTTT.

The rearrangement links TRBV19 to TRBJ1-1, with a tentative D call TRBD1 (6 bases). This CDR3 has 16 residues. V was shortened by 4 bases and J by 2 bases, with 17 bases between the two germline ends. Germline V CDR1 and CDR2: LNHDA, SQIVND (reference sequence). The CDR3: CASSSPGHSPNTEAFF. The CDR3 bases are TGTGCCAGTAGTAGTCCGGGACATTCCCCCAACACTGAAGCTTTCTTT.

The J gene is TRBJ1-5, the V gene TRBV9; the D gene is possibly TRBD1 (5 bases). This CDR3 is 16 amino acids long. V lost 0 bases and J 6 bases, leaving 16 bases between the germline ends. The germline gives CDR1 SGDLS, CDR2 YYNGEE. The CDR3 nucleotides are TGTGCCAGCAGCGTAGATGCAGGGAGGGTTACTCAGCCCCAGCATTTT. Translated, it gives CASSVDAGRVTQPQHF.

This sequence joins TRBV19 and TRBJ1-1, with 9 nucleotides matching TRBD1. V shed 6 bases, J shed 5 bases, and the junction held 4 bases outside the gene matches. This CDR3 comprises 13 residues. Germline CDR1 reads LNHDA; CDR2 reads SQIVND (reference sequence). The CDR3 nucleotides are TGTGCCAGTAGACAGGGGGCGAGAACTGAAGCTTTCTTT. It translates to CASRQGARTEAFF.

Relative to its sample, this clone is medium-sized. This chain uses TRBV4-2 with TRBJ1-2, with TRBD1 identical over 8 bases. Germline V lookup: CDR1 LGHNA, CDR2 YNFKEQ. Germline trimming cut 4 bases from V and 3 bases from J; bases unmatched to any gene: 4. The CDR3 runs 14 residues. CDR3 sequence (DNA): TGTGCCAGCAGCCCTCAGGGGGCTGACTATGGCTACACCTTC. Protein: CASSPQGADYGYTF.

CDR3 coding DNA: TGTGCCAGCTCGGTGGGGACAGGGTTTAGCTACGAGCAGTACTTC. Its translation: CASSVGTGFSYEQYF. The chain has TRBV19 and TRBJ2-7; 9 bases map to TRBD1. With V trimmed by 9 bases and J by 3 bases, 12 bases remained unmatched. The germline gives CDR1 LNHDA, CDR2 SQIVND (reference sequence). This CDR3 has 15 amino acids.

This chain links TRBV7-2 with TRBJ1-5; 8 nucleotides line up with TRBD1. The V gene end was trimmed by 3 bases and the J gene end by 0 bases; junction bases not matched to a gene: 1. This CDR3 has 15 residues. The V gene's germline CDR1 is SGHTA and CDR2 FQGNSA. The DNA of the CDR3 is TGTGCCAGCAGCTTCGGGACAGGTAGCAATCAGCCCCAGCATTTT. Encoded protein: CASSFGTGSNQPQHF.

The rearrangement links TRBV19 to TRBJ1-1; the match to TRBD1 covers 9 bases. This CDR3 spans 15 amino acids. The germline V gene has CDR1 LNHDA and CDR2 SQIVND (reference sequence). The V segment lost 5 bases and the J segment 3 bases; nucleotides outside the gene matches: 7. The CDR3 DNA reads TGTGCCAGTAGTGAGCCGGGACAGGGCGACACTGAAGCTTTCTTT. Translated, it gives CASSEPGQGDTEAFF. Full variable domain (outside the CDR3, taken from reference TRBV19 and TRBJ1-1): DGGITQSPKYLFRKEGQNVTLSCEQNLNHDAMYWYRQDPGQGLRLIYYSQIVNDFQKGDIAEGYSVSREKKESFPLTVTSAQKNPTAFYLCASSEPGQGDTEAFFGQGTRLTVV.

The J gene is TRBJ1-4, the V gene TRBV7-8; no reliable D call. CDR3 size: 13 residues. V lost 9 bases to trimming and J lost 2 bases, with 10 bases between them. In germline, CDR1 is SGHVS, CDR2 FQNEAQ. In nucleotides, the CDR3 is TGTGCCAGTTACGGAGGCACTAATGAAAAACTGTTTTTT. Translated, it gives CASYGGTNEKLFF.